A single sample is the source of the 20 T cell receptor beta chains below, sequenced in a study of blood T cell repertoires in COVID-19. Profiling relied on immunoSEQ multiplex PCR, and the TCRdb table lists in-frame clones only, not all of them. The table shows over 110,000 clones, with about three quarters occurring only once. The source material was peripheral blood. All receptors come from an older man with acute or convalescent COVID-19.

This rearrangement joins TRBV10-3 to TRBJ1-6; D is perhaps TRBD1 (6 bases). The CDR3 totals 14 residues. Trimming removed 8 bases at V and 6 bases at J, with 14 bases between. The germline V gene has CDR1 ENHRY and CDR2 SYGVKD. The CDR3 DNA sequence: TGTGCCATCGGGCAGACAGGCGCTAATTCACCCCTCCACTTT. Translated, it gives CAIGQTGANSPLHF.

The DNA for the CDR3 is TGTGCCAGTAGTGTCTTCGCGGGGACTAATGAAAAACTGTTTTTT. Protein product: CASSVFAGTNEKLFF. The V and J genes are TRBV19 and TRBJ1-4; no firm D call. Germline V gives CDR1 LNHDA, CDR2 SQIVND (reference sequence). This CDR3 has 15 amino acids. The V end was cut by 5 bases, the J end by 2 bases, with 12 bases between.

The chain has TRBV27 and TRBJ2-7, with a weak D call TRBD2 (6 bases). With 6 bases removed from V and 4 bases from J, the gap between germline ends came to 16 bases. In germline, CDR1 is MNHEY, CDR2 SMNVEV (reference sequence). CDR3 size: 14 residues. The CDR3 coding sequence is TGTGCCAGCAGATTAAGACTAGGGGAATACGAGCAGTACTTC. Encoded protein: CASRLRLGEYEQYF.

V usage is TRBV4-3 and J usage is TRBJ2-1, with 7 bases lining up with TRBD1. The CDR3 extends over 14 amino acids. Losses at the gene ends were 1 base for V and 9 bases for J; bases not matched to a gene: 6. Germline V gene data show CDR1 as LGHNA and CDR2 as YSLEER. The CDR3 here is CASSQAGTVGEQFF. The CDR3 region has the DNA TGCGCCAGCAGCCAAGCGGGGACAGTCGGTGAGCAGTTCTTC.

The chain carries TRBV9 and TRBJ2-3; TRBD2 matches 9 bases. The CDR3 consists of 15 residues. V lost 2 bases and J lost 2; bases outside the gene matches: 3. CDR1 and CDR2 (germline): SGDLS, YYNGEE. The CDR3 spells CASSVIAGDTDTQYF. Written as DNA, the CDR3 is TGTGCCAGCAGCGTTATAGCGGGGGACACAGATACGCAGTATTTT.

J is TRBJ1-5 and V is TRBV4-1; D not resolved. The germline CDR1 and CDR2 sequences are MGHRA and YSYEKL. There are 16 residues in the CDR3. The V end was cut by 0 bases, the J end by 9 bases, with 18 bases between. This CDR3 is CASSQDTAQSGWPQHF. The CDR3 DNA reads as TGCGCCAGCAGCCAAGACACAGCTCAATCAGGATGGCCCCAGCATTTT.

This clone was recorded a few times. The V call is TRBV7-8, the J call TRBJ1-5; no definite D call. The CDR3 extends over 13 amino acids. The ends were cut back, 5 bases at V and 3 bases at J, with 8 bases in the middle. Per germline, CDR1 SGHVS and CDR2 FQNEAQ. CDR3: CASSRSSNQPQHF. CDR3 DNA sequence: TGTGCCAGCAGCCGGTCCTCCAATCAGCCCCAGCATTTT.

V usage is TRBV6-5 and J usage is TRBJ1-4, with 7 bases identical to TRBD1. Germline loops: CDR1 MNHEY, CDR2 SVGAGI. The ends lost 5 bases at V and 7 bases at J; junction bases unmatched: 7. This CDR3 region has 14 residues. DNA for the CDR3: TGTGCCAGCAGTCGGGACAGAACCCTTGAAAAACTGTTTTTT. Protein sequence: CASSRDRTLEKLFF.

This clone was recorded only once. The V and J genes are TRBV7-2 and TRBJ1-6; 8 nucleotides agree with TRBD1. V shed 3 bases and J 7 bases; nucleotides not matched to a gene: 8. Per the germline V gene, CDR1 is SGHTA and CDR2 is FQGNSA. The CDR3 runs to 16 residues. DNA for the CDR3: TGTGCCAGCAGCTTGGTGTTGACAGGGGCGAATTCACCCCTCCACTTT. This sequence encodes CASSLVLTGANSPLHF.

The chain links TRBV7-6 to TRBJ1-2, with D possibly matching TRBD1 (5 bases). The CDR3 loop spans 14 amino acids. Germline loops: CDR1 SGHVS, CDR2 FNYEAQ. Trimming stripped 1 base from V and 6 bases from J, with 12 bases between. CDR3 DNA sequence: TGTGCCAGCAGCTTAGGGGGCAGGGCTCATGGCTACACCTTC. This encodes CASSLGGRAHGYTF. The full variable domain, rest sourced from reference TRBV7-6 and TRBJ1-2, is GAGVSQSPRYKVTKRGQDVALRCDPISGHVSLYWYRQALGQGPEFLTYFNYEAQQDKSGLPNDRFSAERPEGSISTLTIQRTEQRDSAMYRCASSLGGRAHGYTFGSGTRLTVV.

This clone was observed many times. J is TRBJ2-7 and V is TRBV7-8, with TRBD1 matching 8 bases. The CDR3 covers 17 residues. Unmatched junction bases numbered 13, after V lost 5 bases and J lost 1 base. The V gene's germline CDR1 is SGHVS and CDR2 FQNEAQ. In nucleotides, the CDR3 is TGTGCCAGCAGCCCCCGTGGAGGGACAGGAAAATCCTACGAGCAGTACTTC. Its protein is CASSPRGGTGKSYEQYF. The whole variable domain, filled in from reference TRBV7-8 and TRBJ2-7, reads GAGVSQSPRYKVAKRGQDVALRCDPISGHVSLFWYQQALGQGPEFLTYFQNEAQLDKSGLPSDRFFAERPEGSVSTLKIQRTQQEDSAVYLCASSPRGGTGKSYEQYFGPGTRLTVT.

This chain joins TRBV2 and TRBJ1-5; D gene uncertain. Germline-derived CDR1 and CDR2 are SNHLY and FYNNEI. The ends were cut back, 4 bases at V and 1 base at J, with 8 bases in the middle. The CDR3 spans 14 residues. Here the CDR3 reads CASSASRSNQPQHF. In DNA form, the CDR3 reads TGTGCCAGCAGTGCCTCCAGGAGCAATCAGCCCCAGCATTTT.

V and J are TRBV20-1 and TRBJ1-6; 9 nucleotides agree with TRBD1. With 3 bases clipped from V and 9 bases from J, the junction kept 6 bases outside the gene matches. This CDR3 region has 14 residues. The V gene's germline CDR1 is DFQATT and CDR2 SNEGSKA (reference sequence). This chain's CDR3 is CSASSGQGFSPLHF. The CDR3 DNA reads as TGCAGTGCTAGTTCGGGACAGGGATTTTCACCCCTCCACTTT.

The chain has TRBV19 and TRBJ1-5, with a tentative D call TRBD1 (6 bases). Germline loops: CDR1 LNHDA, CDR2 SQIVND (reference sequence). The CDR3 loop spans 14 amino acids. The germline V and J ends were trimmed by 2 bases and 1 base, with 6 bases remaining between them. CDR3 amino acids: CASSIQGSNQPQHF. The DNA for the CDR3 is TGTGCCAGTAGTATACAGGGGAGCAATCAGCCCCAGCATTTT.

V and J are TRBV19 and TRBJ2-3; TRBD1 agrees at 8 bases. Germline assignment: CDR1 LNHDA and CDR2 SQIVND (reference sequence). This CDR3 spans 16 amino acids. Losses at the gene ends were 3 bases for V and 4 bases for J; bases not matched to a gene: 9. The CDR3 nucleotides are TGTGCCAGTAGTATCGGACAGGGCGGTTTCCCAGATACGCAGTATTTT. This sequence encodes CASSIGQGGFPDTQYF.

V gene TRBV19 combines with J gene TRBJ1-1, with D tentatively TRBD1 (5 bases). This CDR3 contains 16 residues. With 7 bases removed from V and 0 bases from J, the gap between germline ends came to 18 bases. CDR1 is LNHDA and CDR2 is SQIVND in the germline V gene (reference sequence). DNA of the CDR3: TGTGCCAGTATTGGGTGGAGGGGCAGCATGAACACTGAAGCTTTCTTT. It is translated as CASIGWRGSMNTEAFF.

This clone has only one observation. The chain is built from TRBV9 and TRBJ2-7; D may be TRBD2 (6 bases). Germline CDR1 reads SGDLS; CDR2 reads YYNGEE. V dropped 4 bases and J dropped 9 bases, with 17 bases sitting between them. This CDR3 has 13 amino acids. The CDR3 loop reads CASSPRGSLVQYF. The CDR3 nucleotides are TGTGCCAGCAGCCCCCGGGGGTCCCTTGTGCAGTACTTC.

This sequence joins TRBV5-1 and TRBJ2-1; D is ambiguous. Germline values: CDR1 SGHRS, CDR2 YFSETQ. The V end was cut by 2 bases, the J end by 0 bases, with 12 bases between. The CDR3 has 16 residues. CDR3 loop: CASSLATLSSYNEQFF. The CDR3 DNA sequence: TGCGCCAGCAGCTTAGCGACCCTGAGCTCCTACAATGAGCAGTTCTTC.

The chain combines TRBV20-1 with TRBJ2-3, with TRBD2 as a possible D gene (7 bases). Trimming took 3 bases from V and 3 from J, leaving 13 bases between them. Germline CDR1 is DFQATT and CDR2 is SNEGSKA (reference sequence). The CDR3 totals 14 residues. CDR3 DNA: TGCAGTGCTAGTCCGGGGGGCCCGACAGATACGCAGTATTTT. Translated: CSASPGGPTDTQYF.

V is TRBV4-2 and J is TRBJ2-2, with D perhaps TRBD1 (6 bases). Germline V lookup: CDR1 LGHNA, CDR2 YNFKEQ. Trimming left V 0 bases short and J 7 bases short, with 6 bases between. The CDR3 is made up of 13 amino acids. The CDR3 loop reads CASSQDRGGELFF. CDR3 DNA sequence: TGTGCCAGCAGCCAAGACAGGGGCGGGGAGCTGTTTTTT.